The 30 T cell receptor beta chains below were found in one sample sequenced in a study of vaccination effects on CD4 cells after COVID-19. Some clones are missing from TCRdb's copy, which holds only in-frame ones; the method was immunoSEQ multiplex PCR. The data contain under 80,000 clones, 60% to 80% of them singletons. Their cognate antigens are unknown. Peptide-pool stimulation followed by sequencing identified expanded antigen-specific CD4+ clonotypes in the ViraFEST assay. The culture ran for nine to ten days, and then CD4+ T cells were isolated. The sample in question was CD4+ T cells from PBMCs cultured with HCoV-229E spike peptides, obtained before COVID-19 vaccination. Every receptor here comes from a human donor who received a COVID-19 vaccine.

The chain uses TRBV5-1 and TRBJ2-1; D perhaps matches TRBD1 (6 bases). There are 16 residues in the CDR3. Germline-derived CDR1 and CDR2 are SGHRS and YFSETQ. With 4 bases removed from V and 5 bases from J, the gap between germline ends came to 19 bases. The CDR3: CASSTGQGRINNEQFF. As DNA, the CDR3 is TGCGCCAGCAGCACCGGGCAGGGGCGCATCAACAATGAGCAGTTCTTC. The full variable domain, with the rest looked up from reference TRBV5-1 and TRBJ2-1, is KAGVTQTPRYLIKTRGQQVTLSCSPISGHRSVSWYQQTPGQGLQFLFEYFSETQRNKGNFPGRFSGRQFSNSRSEMNVSTLELGDSALYLCASSTGQGRINNEQFFGPGTRLTVL.

The chain has TRBV19 and TRBJ1-5; 8 nucleotides align to TRBD1. This CDR3 is 16 amino acids long. Germline V gene sequence: CDR1 LNHDA, CDR2 SQIVND (reference sequence). With V trimmed by 5 bases and J by 5 bases, 11 bases remained unmatched. The CDR3 coding sequence is TGTGCCAGTAGTCACCTGGCAGGGGGCAGCTATCAGCCCCAGCATTTT. Translated: CASSHLAGGSYQPQHF. Together with reference TRBV19 and TRBJ1-5, the CDR3 gives the full variable domain: DGGITQSPKYLFRKEGQNVTLSCEQNLNHDAMYWYRQDPGQGLRLIYYSQIVNDFQKGDIAEGYSVSREKKESFPLTVTSAQKNPTAFYLCASSHLAGGSYQPQHFGDGTRLSIL.

This chain's CDR3 is CASSQPTGLAGGRGTDTQYF. As DNA, the CDR3 is TGTGCCAGCAGCCAACCTACCGGACTAGCGGGGGGGAGGGGCACAGATACGCAGTATTTT. V is TRBV3-1 (or the pseudogene TRBV3-2) and J is TRBJ2-3, with TRBD2 identical over 15 bases. CDR1 is LGHDT, CDR2 YNNKEL, per germline (reference sequence). CDR3 size: 20 residues. After removal of 2 bases from V and 1 base from J, the junction contained 10 bases not matched to a gene.

The chain combines TRBV30 with TRBJ1-1; unclear D gene. Per the germline V gene, CDR1 is GTSNPN and CDR2 is SVGIG (reference sequence). This CDR3 has 14 residues. Trimming cost V 4 bases and J 0 bases, with 12 bases left between them. Here the CDR3 DNA reads TGTGCCTGGACCCCTGTAAGCATGAACACTGAAGCTTTCTTT. Its protein product is CAWTPVSMNTEAFF. The complete variable domain, with remaining parts taken from reference TRBV30 and TRBJ1-1, reads SQTIHQWPATLVQPVGSPLSLECTVEGTSNPNLYWYRQAAGRGLQLLFYSVGIGQISSEVPQNLSASRPQDRQFILSSKKLLLSDSGFYLCAWTPVSMNTEAFFGQGTRLTVV.

This clone ranks as large (0.1 to 1%). The chain employs TRBV18 and TRBJ1-6; D gene uncertain. This CDR3 is 16 amino acids long. CDR1 is KGHSH and CDR2 is LQKENI in the germline V gene. Trimming removed 3 bases at V and 0 bases at J, with 9 bases between. DNA of the CDR3: TGTGCCAGCTCACCCTACATGAGCTCCTATAATTCACCCCTCCACTTT. As protein: CASSPYMSSYNSPLHF.

This chain's CDR3 is CASSWGDSYSSYNEQFF. CDR3 nucleotide sequence: TGTGCCAGCAGCTGGGGGGACTCTTACAGCTCCTACAATGAGCAGTTCTTC. The chain has TRBV5-5 and TRBJ2-1, with a weak D call TRBD2 (6 bases). Germline V CDR1 and CDR2: SGHKS, YYEKEE (reference sequence). Trimming took off 3 bases at V and 0 bases at J, with 16 bases between the two ends. CDR3 size: 17 residues.

The V call is TRBV27, the J call TRBJ1-5; tentatively, D is TRBD1 (6 bases). CDR1 is MNHEY and CDR2 is SMNVEV in the germline V gene (reference sequence). CDR3 length equals 15 residues. Trimming pared 6 bases from V and 7 bases from J, leaving 19 bases between. The CDR3 nucleotides are TGTGCCAGCAGCCCACGGTTAGGGGGTGGGCAGCCCCAGCATTTT. This encodes CASSPRLGGGQPQHF.

This chain joins TRBV11-3 and TRBJ2-5, with 10 bases fitting TRBD2. J gave up 2 bases and V 5 bases, and 5 bases lay outside the gene matches. The CDR3 runs to 15 residues. Looked up from germline, CDR1 is SGHNT and CDR2 is YENEEA. This CDR3 is CASSEGLALQETQYF. For the CDR3, the DNA is TGTGCCAGCAGCGAGGGACTAGCGTTGCAAGAGACCCAGTACTTC. The complete variable domain, with remaining parts taken from reference TRBV11-3 and TRBJ2-5, reads EAGVVQSPRYKIIEKKQPVAFWCNPISGHNTLYWYLQNLGQGPELLIRYENEEAVDDSQLPKDRFSAERLKGVDSTLKIQPAELGDSAVYLCASSEGLALQETQYFGPGTRLLVL.

The chain links TRBV3-1 (or the pseudogene TRBV3-2) to TRBJ2-3, with TRBD2 as a possible D gene (7 bases). The CDR3 extends over 15 amino acids. V was cut by 9 bases and J by 3 bases, with 19 bases left in between. Germline CDR1 reads LGHDT; CDR2 reads YNNKEL (reference sequence). This chain's CDR3 is CASSRGGARTDTQYF. The DNA of the CDR3 is TGTGCCAGTAGCAGAGGGGGGGCTAGGACAGATACGCAGTATTTT.

As for this clone: Distinct nucleotide sequences in the sample also encode this CDR3. The chain links TRBV6-6 to TRBJ2-7, with D maybe TRBD1 (6 bases). V lost 0 bases to trimming and J lost 4 bases, with 13 bases between them. Germline V CDR1 and CDR2: MNHNY, SVGAGI (reference sequence). The CDR3 length is 15 residues. The CDR3 region has the DNA TGTGCCAGCAGTTACTCCCAGGGGAATGGGTACGAGCAGTACGTC. This translates into CASSYSQGNGYEQYV.

The chain uses TRBV6-5 and TRBJ2-1, with 7 bases identical to TRBD1. Germline-derived CDR1 and CDR2 are MNHEY and SVGAGI. The J segment lost 3 bases and the V segment lost 6 bases, leaving 5 bases of the junction unmatched. This CDR3 has 14 residues. The CDR3 region is CASRRQGNYNEQFF. The CDR3, as DNA: TGTGCCAGCAGACGACAGGGAAACTACAATGAGCAGTTCTTC.

CDR3: CSVEHGGDEAFF. CDR3 bases: TGCAGCGTTGAACATGGTGGGGATGAAGCTTTCTTT. V and J are TRBV29-1 and TRBJ1-1; no clear D gene. V lost 2 bases to trimming and J lost 7 bases, with 11 bases between them. Looked up from germline, CDR1 is SQVTM and CDR2 is ANQGSEA. The CDR3 extends over 12 amino acids.

This rearrangement joins TRBV13 to TRBJ2-4, with a tentative D call TRBD2 (5 bases). Germline V gives CDR1 PRHDT, CDR2 FYEKMQ (reference sequence). V lost 5 bases and J lost 1, with 15 bases in between. This CDR3 has 16 residues. The CDR3 loop is CASSNHEPGAKNIQYF. The CDR3 nucleotides are TGTGCCAGCAGCAATCACGAGCCGGGGGCCAAAAACATTCAGTACTTC.

The chain links TRBV6-1 to TRBJ1-2, with D possibly TRBD1 on 5 matching bases. Germline V lookup: CDR1 MNHNS, CDR2 SASEGT. The length of the CDR3 is 16 residues. Deletions cut 4 bases from V and 4 bases from J, with 19 bases between. As DNA, the CDR3 is TGTGCCAGCAGTGCCCACACCGGGTCGGGGGGCTATGGCTACACCTTC. The encoded protein is CASSAHTGSGGYGYTF.

This clone was detected a few times. The chain is built from TRBV5-4 and TRBJ1-2; TRBD1 is a possible D gene (5 bases). The CDR3 contains 15 residues. Germline loops: CDR1 SGHNT, CDR2 YYREEE (reference sequence). V lost 1 base and J lost 0, with 10 bases in between. CDR3 sequence reads: CASSLTGATNYGYTF. DNA of the CDR3: TGTGCCAGCAGCTTGACAGGCGCTACTAACTATGGCTACACCTTC.

This clone was observed a handful of times. This chain joins TRBV12-3 or TRBV12-4 and TRBJ1-3; the D is unclear. The CDR3 has 12 amino acids. V was cut by 6 bases and J by 2 bases, with 5 bases left in between. CDR3 amino acids: CASRDAGNTIYF. As DNA, the CDR3 is TGTGCCAGCAGGGATGCTGGAAACACCATATATTTT.

The gene calls are TRBV2 and TRBJ1-2; a possible D gene is TRBD1 (5 bases). Trimming took off 6 bases at V and 7 bases at J, with 18 bases between the two ends. Germline CDR1 reads SNHLY; CDR2 reads FYNNEI. The CDR3 sequence is 14 residues long. CDR3 sequence reads: CASSLIKDKSGYTF. The DNA of the CDR3 is TGTGCCAGCAGCCTCATCAAGGACAAGTCTGGCTACACCTTC.

The genes are TRBV24-1 and TRBJ1-4, with D perhaps matching TRBD1 (5 bases). V lost 4 bases to trimming and J lost 7 bases, with 24 bases between them. Per the germline V gene, CDR1 is KGHDR and CDR2 is SFDVKD. This CDR3 region has 18 residues. The CDR3 region is CATSELRAFRRGGEKLFF. CDR3 DNA: TGTGCCACCAGTGAACTTCGGGCTTTTAGGAGGGGAGGTGAAAAACTGTTTTTT.

The chain employs TRBV28 and TRBJ1-3; the D is unclear. This CDR3 contains 13 residues. The germline V and J ends were trimmed by 2 bases and 8 bases, with 10 bases remaining between them. The germline gives CDR1 MDHEN, CDR2 SYDVKM. The CDR3 sequence is CASSLAWWHTIYF. In DNA form, the CDR3 reads TGTGCCAGCAGTTTAGCATGGTGGCACACCATATATTTT.

The chain is built from TRBV6-5 and TRBJ2-1; unclear D gene. This CDR3 has 14 amino acids. Trimming shortened V by 8 bases and J by 0 bases, and 11 bases separated the two germline ends. CDR1 and CDR2 from the germline V gene are MNHEY and SVGAGI. The CDR3 protein is CASSTQSSYNEQFF. CDR3 bases: TGTGCCAGCTCAACACAAAGCTCCTACAATGAGCAGTTCTTC.

The chain recombines TRBV4-3 with TRBJ2-3; TRBD2 matches 15 bases. V shed 1 base and J 6 bases; nucleotides not matched to a gene: 2. The CDR3 spans 16 residues. The germline V gene encodes CDR1 LGHNA and CDR2 YSLEER. The CDR3 region has the DNA TGCGCCAGCAGCCAAGCCGGGACTAGCGGGGGGGATACGCAGTATTTT. Amino acids: CASSQAGTSGGDTQYF.

This sequence joins TRBV6-6 and TRBJ1-5; 8 bases are a match to TRBD1. The J segment lost 3 bases and the V segment lost 7 bases, leaving 5 bases of the junction unmatched. The CDR3 runs to 14 residues. In germline, CDR1 is MNHNY, CDR2 SVGAGI (reference sequence). DNA for the CDR3: TGTGCCAGCACGGACAGGGCCGTCAATCAGCCCCAGCATTTT. Its translation: CASTDRAVNQPQHF.

This chain links TRBV5-4 with TRBJ2-7; TRBD2 agrees at 13 bases. Germline trimming cut 5 bases from V and 3 bases from J; bases unmatched to any gene: 5. CDR1 SGHNT and CDR2 YYREEE come from the germline V gene (reference sequence). CDR3 length: 15 amino acids. This chain's CDR3 is CASRPGLAGYYEQYV. CDR3 nucleotide sequence: TGTGCCAGCAGACCGGGACTAGCGGGGTACTACGAGCAGTACGTC.

The chain couples TRBV6-5 to TRBJ2-2, with a weak D call TRBD1 (6 bases). Per the germline V gene, CDR1 is MNHEY and CDR2 is SVGAGI. The CDR3 loop spans 14 amino acids. V was clipped by 5 bases and J by 5 bases, with 12 bases between them. The CDR3 DNA reads TGTGCCAGCAGTCAACTTCAGGGGACCGGGGAGCTGTTTTTT. As protein: CASSQLQGTGELFF.

The gene calls are TRBV10-3 and TRBJ2-5; 9 positions match TRBD1. With V trimmed by 4 bases and J by 3 bases, 0 bases remained unmatched. The CDR3 sequence is 13 residues long. CDR1 is ENHRY and CDR2 is SYGVKD in the germline V gene. This CDR3 is CAISGQGEETQYF. DNA for the CDR3: TGTGCCATCAGTGGACAGGGGGAAGAGACCCAGTACTTC.

This clone showed up just a few times. The chain employs TRBV15 and TRBJ1-5, with D unclear. Trimming cost V 0 bases and J 7 bases, with 10 bases left between them. Germline V CDR1 and CDR2: LNHNV, YYDKDF (reference sequence). There are 14 residues in the CDR3. The CDR3, as DNA: TGTGCCACCAGCAGAGACCGGGTACAACAGCCCCAGCATTTT. Its protein product is CATSRDRVQQPQHF.

This sequence joins TRBV3-1 (or the pseudogene TRBV3-2) and TRBJ1-2, with TRBD1 identical over 8 bases. This CDR3 is built from 14 residues. The junction had 10 bases not matched to a gene; V was cut back by 5 bases and J by 8 bases. Germline lookup yields CDR1 LGHDT and CDR2 YNNKEL (reference sequence). The DNA of the CDR3 is TGTGCCAGCAGCGGACGAACAGGGGGGGAGGGCTACACCTTC. It yields the protein CASSGRTGGEGYTF.

The rearrangement uses TRBV11-2 and TRBJ2-2; 10 positions agree with TRBD2. Germline trimming cut 3 bases from V and 5 bases from J; bases unmatched to any gene: 3. The germline V gene has CDR1 SGHAT and CDR2 FQNNGV. The CDR3 extends over 15 amino acids. CDR3 DNA sequence: TGTGCCAGCAGCTTGCTAGCGGGGGAAACCGGGGAGCTGTTTTTT. This encodes CASSLLAGETGELFF.

CDR3 region: CASSPSGTSGNTIYF. The CDR3 nucleotides read TGTGCCAGCAGCCCCTCCGGGACGTCTGGAAACACCATATATTTT. The V gene is TRBV7-9, the J gene TRBJ1-3; weak D call: TRBD1 (5 bases). Germline CDR1 is SEHNR and CDR2 is FQNEAQ (reference sequence). The ends were cut back, 5 bases at V and 1 base at J, with 12 bases in the middle. This CDR3 comprises 15 residues.

The chain has TRBV9 and TRBJ2-2; 9 nucleotides line up with TRBD1. V shed 3 bases and J 2 bases; nucleotides not matched to a gene: 5. Per the germline V gene, CDR1 is SGDLS and CDR2 is YYNGEE. CDR3 length: 16 amino acids. CDR3 DNA sequence: TGTGCCAGCAGCGCGGACAGGGGCTATAACACCGGGGAGCTGTTTTTT. Protein product: CASSADRGYNTGELFF.